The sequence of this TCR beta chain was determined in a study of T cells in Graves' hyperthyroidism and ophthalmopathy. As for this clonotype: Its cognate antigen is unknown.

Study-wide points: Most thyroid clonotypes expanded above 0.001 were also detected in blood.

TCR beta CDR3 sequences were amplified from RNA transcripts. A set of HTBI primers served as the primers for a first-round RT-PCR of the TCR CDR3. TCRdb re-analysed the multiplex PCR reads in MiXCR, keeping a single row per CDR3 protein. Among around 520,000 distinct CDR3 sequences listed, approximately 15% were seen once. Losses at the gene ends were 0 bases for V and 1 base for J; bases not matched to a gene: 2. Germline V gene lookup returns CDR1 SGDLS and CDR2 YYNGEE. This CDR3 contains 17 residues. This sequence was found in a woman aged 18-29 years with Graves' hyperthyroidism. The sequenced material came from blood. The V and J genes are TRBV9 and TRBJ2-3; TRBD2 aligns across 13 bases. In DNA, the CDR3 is TGTGCCAGCAGCGTAGGGGGGACTAGCGGGGGCACAGATACGCAGTATTTT. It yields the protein CASSVGGTSGGTDTQYF.